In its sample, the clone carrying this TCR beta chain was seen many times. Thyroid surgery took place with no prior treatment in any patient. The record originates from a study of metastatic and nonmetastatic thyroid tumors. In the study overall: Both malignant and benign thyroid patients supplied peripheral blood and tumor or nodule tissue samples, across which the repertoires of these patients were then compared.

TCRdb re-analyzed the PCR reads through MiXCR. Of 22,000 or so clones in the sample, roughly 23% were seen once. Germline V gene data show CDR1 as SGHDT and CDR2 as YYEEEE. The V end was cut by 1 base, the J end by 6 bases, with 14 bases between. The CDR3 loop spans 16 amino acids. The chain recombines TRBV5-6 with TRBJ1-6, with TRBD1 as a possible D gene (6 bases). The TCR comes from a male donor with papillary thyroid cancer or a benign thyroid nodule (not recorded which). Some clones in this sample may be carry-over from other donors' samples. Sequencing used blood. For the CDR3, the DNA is TGTGCCAGCAGCTTGTCCCTAGGACAGATTAATTCACCCCTCCACTTT. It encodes CASSLSLGQINSPLHF.